The rows below give T cell receptor beta chains drawn from one sample of a study of human T cells and chemical hapten exposure. One entry per CDR3 protein, called by TCRdb with MiXCR from the RACE reads. Of about 380,000 distinct CDR3 sequences in the sample, under 6.5% were seen once. This specimen was whole blood, taken in connection with sensitization to the hapten diphenylcyclopropenone (DPC). These receptors all come from a woman aged 18 to 35 with alopecia areata. Some clones in this sample may be carry-over from other donors' samples. Both conserved end residues are part of each CDR3. Fields, in order: clone size, V gene, D gene, J gene, CDR3 protein, CDR3 DNA. A D gene is named only where the DNA matches it firmly. Clone size is not always given. Where it is, it says once, few, many or a class for expanded clones.

clone size: many; V gene: TRBV28; D gene: TRBD1; J gene: TRBJ1-6; CDR3 protein: CASTYGTGGYNSPLHF; CDR3 DNA: TGTGCCAGCACCTACGGGACAGGGGGATATAATTCACCCCTCCACTTT
clone size: few; V gene: TRBV6-5; D gene: .; J gene: TRBJ1-2; CDR3 protein: CASTLIRVILTNYGYTF; CDR3 DNA: TGTGCCAGCACCCTCATTAGGGTCATACTGACTAACTATGGCTACACCTTC
clone size: few; V gene: TRBV20-1; D gene: TRBD2; J gene: TRBJ2-3; CDR3 protein: CSATAGLTLTDTQYF; CDR3 DNA: TGCAGTGCTACCGCGGGACTAACCCTCACAGATACGCAGTATTTT
clone size: .; V gene: TRBV3-1; D gene: TRBD2; J gene: TRBJ2-5; CDR3 protein: CASNPPGLGGTQYF; CDR3 DNA: TGTGCCAGCAACCCCCCGGGACTAGGTGGGACCCAGTACTTC
clone size: few; V gene: TRBV29-1; D gene: .; J gene: TRBJ2-7; CDR3 protein: CSVSGFSSYEQYF; CDR3 DNA: TGCAGCGTCAGCGGCTTCAGCTCCTACGAGCAGTACTTC
clone size: .; V gene: TRBV7-2; D gene: TRBD2; J gene: TRBJ2-7; CDR3 protein: CASSLVSSGEFEQYF; CDR3 DNA: TGTGCCAGCAGCTTAGTCTCTAGCGGGGAATTCGAGCAGTACTTC
clone size: .; V gene: TRBV10-3; D gene: TRBD1; J gene: TRBJ2-1; CDR3 protein: CAITGTGRYNEQFF; CDR3 DNA: TGTGCCATCACCGGGACAGGGCGGTACAATGAGCAGTTCTTC
clone size: few; V gene: TRBV11-2; D gene: TRBD2; J gene: TRBJ2-5; CDR3 protein: CASSSRRTSGGVSF; CDR3 DNA: TGTGCCAGCAGCTCAAGACGGACTAGCGGGGGAGTTTCCTTC
clone size: .; V gene: TRBV6-5; D gene: TRBD2; J gene: TRBJ2-5; CDR3 protein: CASSPLAGIETQYF; CDR3 DNA: TGTGCCAGCAGCCCACTAGCGGGGATCGAGACCCAGTACTTC
clone size: many; V gene: TRBV20-1; D gene: .; J gene: TRBJ2-1; CDR3 protein: CSARRQGNEQFF; CDR3 DNA: TGCAGTGCTAGACGCCAAGGCAATGAGCAGTTCTTC
clone size: many; V gene: TRBV10-3; D gene: TRBD1; J gene: TRBJ2-7; CDR3 protein: CAISERDRGGEQYF; CDR3 DNA: TGTGCCATCAGTGAGCGGGACAGGGGTGGCGAGCAGTACTTC
clone size: many; V gene: TRBV7-6; D gene: TRBD1; J gene: TRBJ1-4; CDR3 protein: CASSLGVGQGNEKLFF; CDR3 DNA: TGTGCCAGCAGCTTAGGGGTTGGACAGGGGAATGAAAAACTGTTTTTT
clone size: many; V gene: TRBV6-5; D gene: .; J gene: TRBJ1-2; CDR3 protein: CASSRSGTVEVYGYTF; CDR3 DNA: TGTGCCAGCAGTCGTTCCGGGACTGTAGAGGTCTATGGCTACACCTTC
clone size: few; V gene: TRBV12-3/TRBV12-4; D gene: TRBD1; J gene: TRBJ1-2; CDR3 protein: CASSWTGGGNYGYTF; CDR3 DNA: TGTGCCAGCAGTTGGACAGGGGGAGGGAACTATGGCTACACCTTC
clone size: .; V gene: TRBV15; D gene: .; J gene: TRBJ2-6; CDR3 protein: CATSRNRVGANVLTF; CDR3 DNA: TGTGCCACCAGCAGGAACAGGGTTGGGGCCAACGTCCTGACTTTC
clone size: .; V gene: TRBV25-1; D gene: .; J gene: TRBJ1-3; CDR3 protein: CASSKTRSGNTIYF; CDR3 DNA: TGTGCCAGCAGCAAGACCCGCTCTGGAAACACCATATATTTT
clone size: .; V gene: TRBV2; D gene: .; J gene: TRBJ1-2; CDR3 protein: CASSDGRNYGYTF; CDR3 DNA: TGTGCCAGCAGTGACGGACGAAACTATGGCTACACCTTC
clone size: many; V gene: TRBV28; D gene: TRBD2; J gene: TRBJ2-3; CDR3 protein: CASSLLAEGTDTQYF; CDR3 DNA: TGTGCCAGCAGCTTACTAGCGGAGGGGACAGATACGCAGTATTTT
clone size: .; V gene: TRBV28; D gene: .; J gene: TRBJ2-1; CDR3 protein: CASSPFMVGNEQFF; CDR3 DNA: TGTGCCAGCAGCCCTTTCATGGTTGGAAATGAGCAGTTCTTC
clone size: few; V gene: TRBV7-3; D gene: .; J gene: TRBJ2-3; CDR3 protein: CASSYRDSDTQYF; CDR3 DNA: TGTGCCAGCAGTTACAGGGATTCAGATACGCAGTATTTT
clone size: .; V gene: TRBV14; D gene: TRBD2; J gene: TRBJ2-7; CDR3 protein: CASSPSGAGGLSEQYF; CDR3 DNA: TGTGCCAGCAGCCCCTCGGGGGCGGGGGGCCTCTCGGAGCAGTACTTC
clone size: .; V gene: TRBV27; D gene: .; J gene: TRBJ1-1; CDR3 protein: CASSLSPGLVEAFF; CDR3 DNA: TGTGCCAGCAGTTTATCCCCTGGGCTCGTAGAAGCTTTCTTT
clone size: .; V gene: TRBV5-4; D gene: .; J gene: TRBJ2-2; CDR3 protein: CASTGGNTGELFF; CDR3 DNA: TGTGCCAGCACCGGGGGGAACACCGGGGAGCTGTTTTTT
clone size: many; V gene: TRBV12-3/TRBV12-4; D gene: .; J gene: TRBJ2-5; CDR3 protein: CASSLRGTVETQYF; CDR3 DNA: TGTGCCAGCAGTTTAAGGGGAACAGTCGAGACCCAGTACTTC
clone size: few; V gene: TRBV11-2; D gene: TRBD1; J gene: TRBJ1-4; CDR3 protein: CASRSPGTGEEKLFF; CDR3 DNA: TGTGCCAGCAGATCCCCGGGGACAGGGGAGGAAAAACTGTTTTTT
clone size: once; V gene: TRBV28; D gene: .; J gene: TRBJ2-7; CDR3 protein: CASSRPGTLSSYEQYF; CDR3 DNA: TGTGCCAGCAGTCGTCCGGGGACCCTGAGCTCCTACGAGCAGTACTTC
clone size: many; V gene: TRBV7-2; D gene: .; J gene: TRBJ2-5; CDR3 protein: CASSLIRGGGTQYF; CDR3 DNA: TGTGCCAGCAGCTTAATTAGGGGCGGGGGCACCCAGTACTTC
clone size: many; V gene: TRBV20-1; D gene: .; J gene: TRBJ1-1; CDR3 protein: CSARDRVGGTEAFF; CDR3 DNA: TGCAGTGCTAGAGATCGAGTGGGGGGCACTGAAGCTTTCTTT
clone size: many; V gene: TRBV6-2/TRBV6-3; D gene: .; J gene: TRBJ1-2; CDR3 protein: CASSPLNYGYTF; CDR3 DNA: TGTGCCAGCAGTCCGCTGAACTATGGCTACACCTTC
clone size: few; V gene: TRBV18; D gene: TRBD1; J gene: TRBJ1-2; CDR3 protein: CASSRTGTSDGYTF; CDR3 DNA: TGTGCCAGCTCACGGACAGGGACCTCTGATGGCTACACCTTC
clone size: .; V gene: TRBV10-3; D gene: .; J gene: TRBJ2-2; CDR3 protein: CAISDSSPNTGELFF; CDR3 DNA: TGTGCCATCAGTGACAGCAGTCCTAACACCGGGGAGCTGTTTTTT
clone size: few; V gene: TRBV5-1; D gene: .; J gene: TRBJ2-3; CDR3 protein: CASSPGSWTDTQYF; CDR3 DNA: TGCGCCAGCAGCCCAGGGTCCTGGACAGATACGCAGTATTTT
clone size: .; V gene: TRBV6-2/TRBV6-3; D gene: .; J gene: TRBJ2-5; CDR3 protein: CASTSPGGTETQYF; CDR3 DNA: TGTGCCAGCACCTCACCAGGGGGGACGGAGACCCAGTACTTC
clone size: many; V gene: TRBV29-1; D gene: .; J gene: TRBJ2-5; CDR3 protein: CSVELGYGKETQYF; CDR3 DNA: TGCAGCGTTGAATTGGGATATGGAAAAGAGACCCAGTACTTC
clone size: few; V gene: TRBV18; D gene: .; J gene: TRBJ2-3; CDR3 protein: CASQPGDTQYF; CDR3 DNA: TGTGCCAGCCAACCCGGAGATACGCAGTATTTT
clone size: .; V gene: TRBV11-1; D gene: TRBD1; J gene: TRBJ2-7; CDR3 protein: CASSSGGTGLYEQYF; CDR3 DNA: TGTGCCAGCAGCTCCGGCGGGACAGGGCTTTACGAGCAGTACTTC
clone size: .; V gene: TRBV12-3/TRBV12-4; D gene: TRBD2; J gene: TRBJ2-3; CDR3 protein: CASSFSSGITDTQYF; CDR3 DNA: TGTGCCAGCAGTTTTTCTAGCGGGATCACAGATACGCAGTATTTT
clone size: many; V gene: TRBV5-5; D gene: TRBD2; J gene: TRBJ2-5; CDR3 protein: CASSLLTSGVYQETQYF; CDR3 DNA: TGTGCCAGCAGCCTACTTACTAGCGGGGTCTACCAAGAGACCCAGTACTTC
clone size: .; V gene: TRBV20-1; D gene: TRBD2; J gene: TRBJ2-3; CDR3 protein: CSARDSGGVTDTQYF; CDR3 DNA: TGCAGTGCTAGAGATAGCGGGGGGGTCACAGATACGCAGTATTTT
clone size: .; V gene: TRBV11-2; D gene: TRBD2; J gene: TRBJ2-1; CDR3 protein: CASSSTSGGKGEQFF; CDR3 DNA: TGTGCCAGCAGCTCGACTAGCGGGGGGAAGGGTGAGCAGTTCTTC
clone size: few; V gene: TRBV18; D gene: .; J gene: TRBJ1-4; CDR3 protein: CASSPRGQNEKLFF; CDR3 DNA: TGTGCCAGCTCACCACGAGGACAGAATGAAAAACTGTTTTTT
clone size: .; V gene: TRBV20-1; D gene: .; J gene: TRBJ2-2; CDR3 protein: CSARAGGNTGELFF; CDR3 DNA: TGCAGTGCTAGAGCTGGGGGCAACACCGGGGAGCTGTTTTTT
clone size: .; V gene: TRBV9; D gene: TRBD1; J gene: TRBJ2-3; CDR3 protein: CASSYTETGQDTDTQYF; CDR3 DNA: TGTGCCAGCAGCTACACCGAGACTGGACAGGACACAGATACGCAGTATTTT
clone size: many; V gene: TRBV12-5; D gene: .; J gene: TRBJ1-1; CDR3 protein: CASRMSTNTEAFF; CDR3 DNA: TGTGCTAGTCGAATGAGTACGAACACTGAAGCTTTCTTT
clone size: few; V gene: TRBV6-1; D gene: .; J gene: TRBJ1-4; CDR3 protein: CASSESGAATNEKLFF; CDR3 DNA: TGTGCCAGCAGTGAGAGCGGGGCCGCAACTAATGAAAAACTGTTTTTT
clone size: many; V gene: TRBV3-1; D gene: .; J gene: TRBJ1-4; CDR3 protein: CASSPDGRPEKLFF; CDR3 DNA: TGTGCCAGCAGCCCGGACGGCCGGCCTGAAAAACTGTTTTTT
clone size: few; V gene: TRBV12-3/TRBV12-4; D gene: .; J gene: TRBJ1-2; CDR3 protein: CAQSDRAGNYGYTF; CDR3 DNA: TGTGCCCAATCGGACCGAGCAGGCAACTATGGCTACACCTTC
clone size: .; V gene: TRBV20-1; D gene: .; J gene: TRBJ2-3; CDR3 protein: CSARDGEGSDTQYF; CDR3 DNA: TGCAGTGCTAGAGATGGGGAAGGGTCAGATACGCAGTATTTT
clone size: .; V gene: TRBV20-1; D gene: .; J gene: TRBJ1-5; CDR3 protein: CSATQGEDQPQHF; CDR3 DNA: TGCAGTGCTACCCAGGGAGAGGATCAGCCCCAGCATTTT
clone size: few; V gene: TRBV12-5; D gene: TRBD1; J gene: TRBJ2-2; CDR3 protein: CASGPDRASRNTGELFF; CDR3 DNA: TGTGCTAGTGGCCCCGACAGGGCGAGCCGAAACACCGGGGAGCTGTTTTTT
clone size: many; V gene: TRBV20-1; D gene: .; J gene: TRBJ1-1; CDR3 protein: CSASPGGTEAFF; CDR3 DNA: TGCAGTGCTAGTCCGGGGGGGACTGAAGCTTTCTTT
clone size: .; V gene: TRBV7-9; D gene: .; J gene: TRBJ2-3; CDR3 protein: CASRWKGTDTQYF; CDR3 DNA: TGTGCCAGCAGATGGAAGGGCACAGATACGCAGTATTTT
clone size: many; V gene: TRBV29-1; D gene: .; J gene: TRBJ1-1; CDR3 protein: CSVEGNQGLNTEAFF; CDR3 DNA: TGCAGCGTTGAAGGGAACCAGGGCCTGAACACTGAAGCTTTCTTT
clone size: .; V gene: TRBV12-3/TRBV12-4; D gene: TRBD1; J gene: TRBJ2-3; CDR3 protein: CASSQDRAPGDTQYF; CDR3 DNA: TGTGCCAGCAGCCAGGACAGGGCGCCGGGAGATACGCAGTATTTT
clone size: few; V gene: TRBV25-1; D gene: .; J gene: TRBJ2-1; CDR3 protein: CASSDSRSFGHEQFF; CDR3 DNA: TGTGCCAGCAGTGACTCTCGATCGTTTGGGCATGAGCAGTTCTTC
clone size: many; V gene: TRBV5-1; D gene: .; J gene: TRBJ2-3; CDR3 protein: CASSFPGEDTQYF; CDR3 DNA: TGCGCCAGCAGCTTCCCAGGGGAAGATACGCAGTATTTT
clone size: few; V gene: TRBV5-4; D gene: TRBD1; J gene: TRBJ1-1; CDR3 protein: CASSLPKTGRVTEAFF; CDR3 DNA: TGTGCCAGCAGCTTGCCTAAGACAGGGAGAGTCACTGAAGCTTTCTTT
clone size: many; V gene: TRBV4-3; D gene: .; J gene: TRBJ1-2; CDR3 protein: CASSQDTGVSGYGYTF; CDR3 DNA: TGCGCCAGCAGCCAAGATACGGGGGTGTCGGGCTATGGCTACACCTTC
clone size: .; V gene: TRBV7-6; D gene: .; J gene: TRBJ2-7; CDR3 protein: CASSLDPRGSKSSYEQYF; CDR3 DNA: TGTGCCAGCAGCTTAGACCCAAGGGGTAGCAAAAGCTCCTACGAGCAGTACTTC